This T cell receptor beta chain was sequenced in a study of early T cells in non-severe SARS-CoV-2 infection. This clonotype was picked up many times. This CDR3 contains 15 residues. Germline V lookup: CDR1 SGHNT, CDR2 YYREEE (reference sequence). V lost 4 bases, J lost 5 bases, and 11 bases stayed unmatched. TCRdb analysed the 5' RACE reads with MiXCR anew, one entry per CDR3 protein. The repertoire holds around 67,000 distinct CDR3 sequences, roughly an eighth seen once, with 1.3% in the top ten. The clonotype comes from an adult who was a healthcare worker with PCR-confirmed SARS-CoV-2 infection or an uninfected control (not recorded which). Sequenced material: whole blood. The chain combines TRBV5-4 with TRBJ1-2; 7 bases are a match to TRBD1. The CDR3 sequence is CASSDGTVGGYGYTF. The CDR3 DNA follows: TGTGCCAGCAGCGACGGGACAGTAGGAGGTTATGGCTACACCTTC.